This T cell receptor (beta chain) is drawn from a study of cytomegalovirus exposure and HLA in healthy donors. Across the study: The approximately 120 validation repertoires were produced on the same platform as the roughly 720 repertoires of the first cohort. This was reported in a later analysis.

The germline CDR1 and CDR2 sequences are MNHNS and SASEGT. The V and J ends lost 4 bases and 4 bases respectively, with 13 bases between them. The CDR3 has 14 residues. This table comes from immunoSEQ multiplex PCR, and its TCRdb copy is limited to in-frame clones, with some not included. In the table there are roughly 71,000 clones, around 94% of which are singletons. This clone came up once. This receptor was taken from a woman aged 18-29 years in good health and CMV-seronegative. Sample: PBMCs. The rearrangement links TRBV6-1 to TRBJ1-2, with a possible D match to TRBD1 (5 bases). The CDR3 bases are TGTGCCAGCAGTGCCGGGACTATCGCCTATGGCTACACCTTC. Translating it yields CASSAGTIAYGYTF.